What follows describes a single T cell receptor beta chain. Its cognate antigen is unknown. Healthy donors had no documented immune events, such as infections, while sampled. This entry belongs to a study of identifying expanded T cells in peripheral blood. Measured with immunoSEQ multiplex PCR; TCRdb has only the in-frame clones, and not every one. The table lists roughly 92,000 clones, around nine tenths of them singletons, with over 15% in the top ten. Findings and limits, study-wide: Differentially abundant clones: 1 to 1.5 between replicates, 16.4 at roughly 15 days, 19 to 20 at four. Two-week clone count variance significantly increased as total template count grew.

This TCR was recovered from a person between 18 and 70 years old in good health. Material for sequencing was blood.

The CDR3 DNA follows: TGCGCCAGCAGCCCGCAGCGGGGGGTCTCGAATGAGCAGTTCTTC. It specifies CASSPQRGVSNEQFF. The gene calls are TRBV4-1 and TRBJ2-1; 9 bases align to TRBD2. Trimming took 4 bases from V and 7 from J; bases not matched to a gene: 8. The CDR3 has 15 amino acids. Germline V gives CDR1 MGHRA, CDR2 YSYEKL.